This T cell receptor (beta chain) emerged from a study of blood T cell repertoires in COVID-19. Study information: From the United States, Italy and Spain came samples of acute and convalescent COVID-19. PBMCs, B-cell-depleted T cells, or T cells were the source of the cDNA or gDNA that made up the material.

In the study's own analysis: Reference gene primers were amplified, and this amplification served to estimate nucleated cell counts. Here immunoSEQ multiplex PCR was the method, and the copy in TCRdb shows in-frame clones only, minus some. The V and J calls and clone size are taken from that table; D and trimming were inferred from the DNA. The sample includes more than 130,000 clones, 85% to 90% seen only once; the top ten take roughly 4.3%. This clone was detected only a few times. Germline V gene data show CDR1 as LNHNV and CDR2 as YYDKDF (reference sequence). The V segment lost 3 bases and the J segment 8 bases; nucleotides outside the gene matches: 1. The CDR3 is made up of 13 amino acids.

Sequenced: peripheral blood. The chain is built from TRBV15 and TRBJ2-1, with 10 bases matching TRBD2. The TCR sequence derives from a woman aged 35 to 49 with acute or convalescent COVID-19. CDR3 in DNA: TGTGCCACCAGCAGGCTAGCGGGAGATGAGCAGTTCTTC. Amino acid sequence: CATSRLAGDEQFF.